These 24 T cell receptor beta chains were sequenced from one sample in a study of blood T cell repertoires in COVID-19. The repertoire was sequenced with immunoSEQ multiplex PCR; TCRdb's copy has only in-frame clones and lacks some. The sample includes about 24,000 clones, about 76% of them seen just once. The sample taken for sequencing was peripheral blood. The receptor set was obtained from a man between 65 and 85 years old with acute or convalescent COVID-19.

The chain combines TRBV7-6 with TRBJ2-7; 7 bases align to TRBD1. Germline CDR1 reads SGHVS; CDR2 reads FNYEAQ. CDR3 size: 15 residues. V gave up 1 base and J gave up 2 bases; unmatched junction bases: 5. In DNA, the CDR3 is TGTGCCAGCAGCTTAGAGACAGGGTTTCCCTACGAGCAGTACTTC. Its translation is CASSLETGFPYEQYF.

This rearrangement joins TRBV4-3 to TRBJ2-2; perhaps TRBD2 as D (6 bases). The CDR3 has 14 residues. Trimming stripped 7 bases from V and 1 base from J, with 10 bases between. CDR1 is LGHNA, CDR2 YSLEER, per germline. CDR3 nucleotides: TGCGCCAGCAACCGGGACTGGAACACCGGGGAGCTGTTTTTT. Translated, it gives CASNRDWNTGELFF.

CDR3 bases: TGTGCCAGCAGCTTAAGTCTAGCGGGAGGGGTTAGCACAGATACGCAGTATTTT. This codes for CASSLSLAGGVSTDTQYF. V and J are TRBV7-2 and TRBJ2-3; TRBD2 matches 12 bases. Germline CDR1 reads SGHTA; CDR2 reads FQGNSA. CDR3 size: 18 residues. J gave up 0 bases and V 2 bases, and 6 bases lay outside the gene matches.

The rearrangement joins TRBV3-1 (or the pseudogene TRBV3-2) to TRBJ2-5, with D unclear. V lost 4 bases to trimming and J lost 1 base, with 7 bases between them. Looked up from germline, CDR1 is LGHDT and CDR2 is YNNKEL (reference sequence). CDR3 length: 13 amino acids. The CDR3 region has the DNA TGTGCCAGCAGCCGCGCCGGCCAAGAGACCCAGTACTTC. Its protein is CASSRAGQETQYF.

The rearrangement links TRBV25-1 to TRBJ2-7; TRBD2 agrees at 10 bases. The V and J ends lost 4 bases and 4 bases, in that order; junction bases with no gene match: 4. CDR3 length: 14 residues. The V gene's germline CDR1 is MGHDK and CDR2 SYGVNS. CDR3 coding DNA: TGTGCCAGCAGTGGGACTAGCGGATTGTACGAGCAGTACTTC. This codes for CASSGTSGLYEQYF.

This clone was seen only a few times. This rearrangement joins TRBV6-5 to TRBJ1-5; a weak D match, TRBD1 (6 bases). V lost 2 bases and J lost 9, with 14 bases in between. Per germline, CDR1 MNHEY and CDR2 SVGAGI. This CDR3 region has 14 residues. CDR3 sequence (DNA): TGTGCCAGCAGTTACGCGGGGGGCACGGGGCCCCAGCATTTT. Protein: CASSYAGGTGPQHF.

V usage is TRBV6-1 and J usage is TRBJ2-1; weak D call: TRBD1 (6 bases). Germline V gene data show CDR1 as MNHNS and CDR2 as SASEGT. V lost 3 bases to trimming and J lost 8 bases, with 11 bases between them. This CDR3 has 13 amino acids. The CDR3 protein is CASSDRGLDEQFF. The CDR3 DNA reads TGTGCCAGCAGTGACAGGGGTTTAGATGAGCAGTTCTTC.

V is TRBV3-1 (or the pseudogene TRBV3-2) and J is TRBJ1-5; 9 bases map to TRBD1. This CDR3 is built from 15 residues. Germline CDR1 LGHDT, CDR2 YNNKEL (reference sequence). The J segment lost 9 bases and the V segment lost 3 bases, leaving 9 bases of the junction unmatched. This chain's CDR3 is CASSQSGQGGRPQHF. In DNA, the CDR3 is TGTGCCAGCAGCCAGTCGGGACAGGGCGGTCGGCCCCAGCATTTT.

This clone was observed a few times. The V gene is TRBV27, the J gene TRBJ2-2; TRBD1 aligns across 8 bases. CDR3 length: 16 residues. CDR1 and CDR2 (germline): MNHEY, SMNVEV (reference sequence). After removal of 0 bases from V and 6 bases from J, the junction contained 6 bases not matched to a gene. CDR3 DNA: TGTGCCAGCAGTTTATCCCTCGGACAGGGACCCGGGGAGCTGTTTTTT. Amino acid sequence: CASSLSLGQGPGELFF.

This clone qualifies as medium-sized. This chain links TRBV19 with TRBJ2-7, with 7 bases fitting TRBD1. V gave up 4 bases and J gave up 0 bases; unmatched junction bases: 3. Per the germline V gene, CDR1 is LNHDA and CDR2 is SQIVND (reference sequence). This CDR3 contains 14 residues. The CDR3 reads CASSTGQNSYEQYF. CDR3 in DNA: TGTGCCAGTAGTACGGGACAGAACTCCTACGAGCAGTACTTC. Full variable domain (rest looked up from reference TRBV19 and TRBJ2-7): DGGITQSPKYLFRKEGQNVTLSCEQNLNHDAMYWYRQDPGQGLRLIYYSQIVNDFQKGDIAEGYSVSREKKESFPLTVTSAQKNPTAFYLCASSTGQNSYEQYFGPGTRLTVT.

This clone was detected a few times. The chain employs TRBV11-2 and TRBJ1-1; 7 bases fit TRBD1. The V gene's germline CDR1 is SGHAT and CDR2 FQNNGV. The CDR3 totals 13 residues. V lost 5 bases to trimming and J lost 8 bases; unmatched junction nucleotides: 8. CDR3 region: CASSTGQDQEAFF. The CDR3 DNA sequence: TGTGCCAGCAGCACCGGACAGGACCAGGAAGCTTTCTTT.

The CDR3 nucleotides are TGTGCCAGCAGCTTCGACAGGGAGGCTGAAGCTTTCTTT. Its protein product is CASSFDREAEAFF. V and J are TRBV7-2 and TRBJ1-1; TRBD1 aligns across 7 bases. With V trimmed by 3 bases and J by 6 bases, 4 bases remained unmatched. The CDR3 has 13 residues. The germline V gene has CDR1 SGHTA and CDR2 FQGNSA.

This clone was picked up a small number of times. The J gene is TRBJ2-3, the V gene TRBV4-2; 10 bases agree with TRBD2. The CDR3 has 15 amino acids. V lost 7 bases to trimming and J lost 1 base; unmatched junction nucleotides: 5. The germline CDR1 and CDR2 sequences are LGHNA and YNFKEQ. The CDR3 spells CASTYLAGGTDTQYF. Here the CDR3 DNA reads TGTGCCAGCACCTACCTAGCGGGGGGCACAGATACGCAGTATTTT.

In its sample, this clone was seen a few times. The chain recombines TRBV21-1 with TRBJ2-7; TRBD1, the table's D call, lacks a check against the DNA. TRBV21-1 is tagged as a pseudogene. This CDR3 is 15 amino acids long. The CDR3 DNA reads as TGTGCCAGCAGCCTTCTCGGGACAGGAAACTACGAGCAGTACTTC. Its translation: CASSLLGTGNYEQYF.

The V and J genes are TRBV7-2 and TRBJ2-7; 10 positions match TRBD2. J lost 7 bases, V lost 5 bases, and 14 bases had no gene match. This CDR3 is built from 16 residues. Germline V gene sequence: CDR1 SGHTA, CDR2 FQGNSA. CDR3 sequence: CASSPAGPSGSGEQYF. CDR3 nucleotide sequence: TGTGCCAGCAGCCCGGCTGGGCCTAGCGGGAGTGGAGAGCAGTACTTC. The full variable domain, its missing parts supplied by reference TRBV7-2 and TRBJ2-7, is GAGVSQSPSNKVTEKGKDVELRCDPISGHTALYWYRQSLGQGLEFLIYFQGNSAPDKSGLPSDRFSAERTGGSVSTLTIQRTQQEDSAVYLCASSPAGPSGSGEQYFGPGTRLTVT.

The chain joins TRBV9 to TRBJ1-1; D gene ambiguous. The CDR3 is made up of 14 amino acids. Deletions cut 0 bases from V and 4 bases from J, with 10 bases between. Germline lookup yields CDR1 SGDLS and CDR2 YYNGEE. The CDR3 region is CASSVASRSTEAFF. CDR3 DNA sequence: TGTGCCAGCAGCGTAGCTTCCCGTTCCACTGAAGCTTTCTTT.

This rearrangement joins TRBV19 to TRBJ1-6; TRBD1 agrees at 9 bases. Losses at the gene ends were 10 bases for V and 4 bases for J; bases not matched to a gene: 8. This CDR3 comprises 15 residues. The germline gives CDR1 LNHDA, CDR2 SQIVND (reference sequence). As DNA, the CDR3 is TGTGCCACCTCTGCCGGACAGGGGTATAATTCACCCCTCCACTTT. Translated, it gives CATSAGQGYNSPLHF.

This clone occurred a few times. The chain carries TRBV11-2 and TRBJ2-2; a weak D match, TRBD2 (5 bases). The germline V gene has CDR1 SGHAT and CDR2 FQNNGV. V was clipped by 2 bases and J by 1 base, with 14 bases between them. The length of the CDR3 is 17 residues. CDR3 protein: CASSLRRRTENTGELFF. DNA of the CDR3: TGTGCCAGCAGCTTACGGCGGAGGACGGAGAACACCGGGGAGCTGTTTTTT.

The V and J genes are TRBV19 and TRBJ2-6, with D tentatively TRBD1 (5 bases). The CDR3 runs 15 residues. V was clipped by 2 bases and J by 2 bases, with 7 bases between them. From germline, CDR1 is LNHDA and CDR2 SQIVND (reference sequence). CDR3 coding DNA: TGTGCCAGTAGTATAACAGGTACTGGGGCCAACGTCCTGACTTTC. Translated, it gives CASSITGTGANVLTF.

This chain's CDR3 is CASSRFGNGEDTEAFF. CDR3 bases: TGTGCCAGTAGTAGGTTCGGGAACGGGGAGGACACTGAAGCTTTCTTT. V gene TRBV19 combines with J gene TRBJ1-1; no firm D call. Trimming cost V 4 bases and J 3 bases, with 18 bases left between them. The CDR3 totals 16 residues. Germline CDR1 LNHDA, CDR2 SQIVND (reference sequence).

The chain is built from TRBV14 and TRBJ2-1; TRBD2 aligns across 7 bases. Germline values: CDR1 SGHDN, CDR2 FVKESK. The CDR3 spans 17 residues. V lost 0 bases to trimming and J lost 6 bases; unmatched junction nucleotides: 11. The CDR3 sequence is CASSQETPRTRANEQFF. Here the CDR3 DNA reads TGTGCCAGCAGCCAAGAAACCCCGCGGACTAGGGCCAATGAGCAGTTCTTC.

The chain carries TRBV11-2 and TRBJ2-3; 9 bases are shared with TRBD2. The CDR3 contains 16 residues. Trimming removed 0 bases from V and 1 base from J; junction bases left unmatched: 2. CDR1 and CDR2 from the germline V gene are SGHAT and FQNNGV. The CDR3 DNA reads as TGTGCCAGCAGCTTAGAGCCTAGCGGGGGCACAGATACGCAGTATTTT. Translating gives CASSLEPSGGTDTQYF.

The V and J genes are TRBV30 and TRBJ2-3, with D possibly matching TRBD1 (6 bases). The CDR3 runs 14 residues. V lost 2 bases to trimming and J lost 0 bases, with 9 bases between them. Looked up from germline, CDR1 is GTSNPN and CDR2 is SVGIG (reference sequence). The CDR3 sequence is CAWSKGGSTDTQYF. In DNA, the CDR3 is TGTGCCTGGAGTAAAGGGGGAAGCACAGATACGCAGTATTTT.

This clone was seen only once. V gene TRBV6-5 combines with J gene TRBJ2-5, with TRBD2 matching 11 bases. This CDR3 comprises 16 residues. CDR1 is MNHEY and CDR2 is SVGAGI in the germline V gene. Trimming took 2 bases from V and 4 from J; bases not matched to a gene: 6. In DNA form, the CDR3 reads TGTGCCAGCAGTTACGGCCTAGCGGGGGGCATAGAGACCCAGTACTTC. This codes for CASSYGLAGGIETQYF.